Listed below are T cell receptor beta chains from one sample, sequenced in a study of CD8 T cells in ankylosing spondylitis. In TCRdb, the 5' RACE reads were re-called with MiXCR into one record per CDR3 protein. Here the sample spans hundreds of thousands of distinct CDR3 sequences, about 18% being singletons. Sequenced input: blood, either unsorted or a sorted T cell fraction (not recorded which). These receptors came from a male donor with ankylosing spondylitis. The CDR3 runs from the conserved cysteine through the conserved F or W. D genes are given only for firm matches. Where a row states a size, it is once, few, many or the class of an expanded clone; other rows omit it.

CDR3 DNA: TGTGCCAGCAGTTACGAAACAGGGGGCCAGGACGAGCAGTACTTC; CDR3 protein: CASSYETGGQDEQYF; V gene: TRBV6-5; J gene: TRBJ2-7; D gene: TRBD1; CDR3 length: 15; clone size: NA
CDR3 DNA: TGTGCCACCCGGGAGGCCTCTAATGAAAAACTGTTTTTT; CDR3 protein: CATREASNEKLFF; V gene: TRBV10-3; J gene: TRBJ1-4; D gene: NA; CDR3 length: 13; clone size: NA
CDR3 DNA: TGCAGTGCTAGGGGCCTAGCGCACAATGAGCAGTTCTTC; CDR3 protein: CSARGLAHNEQFF; V gene: TRBV20-1; J gene: TRBJ2-1; D gene: NA; CDR3 length: 13; clone size: NA
CDR3 DNA: TGTGCCAGCAGTTCACGGGACTCCTACGAGCAGTACTTC; CDR3 protein: CASSSRDSYEQYF; V gene: TRBV7-9; J gene: TRBJ2-7; D gene: NA; CDR3 length: 13; clone size: many
CDR3 DNA: TGTGCCAGCAGCTTAGCGGACAACCAAATCATGGACCAAGAGACCCAGTACTTC; CDR3 protein: CASSLADNQIMDQETQYF; V gene: TRBV11-1; J gene: TRBJ2-5; D gene: NA; CDR3 length: 18; clone size: NA
CDR3 DNA: TGTGCCAGCAGTTTACTAGAAGGGGGTCAGCCCCAGCATTTT; CDR3 protein: CASSLLEGGQPQHF; V gene: TRBV12-3/TRBV12-4; J gene: TRBJ1-5; D gene: NA; CDR3 length: 14; clone size: NA
CDR3 DNA: TGCAGTGCTAGAGACTATACCTACGAGCAGTACTTC; CDR3 protein: CSARDYTYEQYF; V gene: TRBV20-1; J gene: TRBJ2-7; D gene: NA; CDR3 length: 12; clone size: NA
CDR3 DNA: TGTGCCAGCAGTTTAAGAGGTCTTAATTCACCCCTCCACTTT; CDR3 protein: CASSLRGLNSPLHF; V gene: TRBV27; J gene: TRBJ1-6; D gene: NA; CDR3 length: 14; clone size: few
CDR3 DNA: TGTGCCAGCAGTTACTCCCGGTCAGGATCGGGGTATGGCTACACCTTC; CDR3 protein: CASSYSRSGSGYGYTF; V gene: TRBV6-5; J gene: TRBJ1-2; D gene: NA; CDR3 length: 16; clone size: few
CDR3 DNA: TGTGCCAGCAGCTTACCGGGGGACCCCCGGACAGATACGCAGTATTTT; CDR3 protein: CASSLPGDPRTDTQYF; V gene: TRBV7-9; J gene: TRBJ2-3; D gene: NA; CDR3 length: 16; clone size: NA
CDR3 DNA: TGTGCCAGCAGTTTAAAGGGAGAGGGACTAGCGGGGGTCTATGAGCAGTTCTTC; CDR3 protein: CASSLKGEGLAGVYEQFF; V gene: TRBV12-3/TRBV12-4; J gene: TRBJ2-1; D gene: TRBD2; CDR3 length: 18; clone size: few
CDR3 DNA: TGTGCCAGTAGTATAATTGGGACAGGGGATAGCAATCAGCCCCAGCATTTT; CDR3 protein: CASSIIGTGDSNQPQHF; V gene: TRBV19; J gene: TRBJ1-5; D gene: TRBD1; CDR3 length: 17; clone size: few
CDR3 DNA: TGTGCCAGTTCCATAGGGGACAAGAACACTGAAGCTTTCTTT; CDR3 protein: CASSIGDKNTEAFF; V gene: TRBV6-1; J gene: TRBJ1-1; D gene: NA; CDR3 length: 14; clone size: NA
CDR3 DNA: TGTGCCAGCAGCCAAGAACAGGGGAACACTGAAGCTTTCTTT; CDR3 protein: CASSQEQGNTEAFF; V gene: TRBV4-2; J gene: TRBJ1-1; D gene: NA; CDR3 length: 14; clone size: many
CDR3 DNA: TGTGCCAGCAGCTCCTCGGACAGGGGGGACTACAATGAGCAGTTCTTC; CDR3 protein: CASSSSDRGDYNEQFF; V gene: TRBV7-8; J gene: TRBJ2-1; D gene: TRBD1; CDR3 length: 16; clone size: few
CDR3 DNA: TGCGCCAGCAGCTTGGGGACAGGAAACTACTATGGCTACACCTTC; CDR3 protein: CASSLGTGNYYGYTF; V gene: TRBV5-1; J gene: TRBJ1-2; D gene: TRBD1; CDR3 length: 15; clone size: NA
CDR3 DNA: TGTGCCAGCAGTTTGGTACTAGCAGTCAACAATGAGCAGTTCTTC; CDR3 protein: CASSLVLAVNNEQFF; V gene: TRBV12-3/TRBV12-4; J gene: TRBJ2-1; D gene: NA; CDR3 length: 15; clone size: NA
CDR3 DNA: TGTGCCAGCACCGCTCAGAACGGGGCGGGGCAGTACTTC; CDR3 protein: CASTAQNGAGQYF; V gene: TRBV7-9; J gene: TRBJ2-7; D gene: NA; CDR3 length: 13; clone size: NA
CDR3 DNA: TGTGCCAGCAGTTCGGGGGAGAACACTGAAGCTTTCTTT; CDR3 protein: CASSSGENTEAFF; V gene: TRBV7-9; J gene: TRBJ1-1; D gene: NA; CDR3 length: 13; clone size: NA
CDR3 DNA: TGCGCCAGCAGCCACCAGGGGACAGGAAACACCATATATTTT; CDR3 protein: CASSHQGTGNTIYF; V gene: TRBV4-3; J gene: TRBJ1-3; D gene: NA; CDR3 length: 14; clone size: few
CDR3 DNA: TGCGCCAGCAGCCAAGATGGGCAGGGGAGTTCTGGGGCCAACGTCCTGACTTTC; CDR3 protein: CASSQDGQGSSGANVLTF; V gene: TRBV4-1; J gene: TRBJ2-6; D gene: NA; CDR3 length: 18; clone size: NA
CDR3 DNA: TGCGCCAGCAGTCTATTGTTCCCGGGAATATCCCCCTACGAGCAGTACTTC; CDR3 protein: CASSLLFPGISPYEQYF; V gene: TRBV4-1; J gene: TRBJ2-7; D gene: NA; CDR3 length: 17; clone size: NA
CDR3 DNA: TGTGCCAGCAGTTCTTGGACAGGTGGGGCGTCCTACAATGAGCAGTTCTTC; CDR3 protein: CASSSWTGGASYNEQFF; V gene: TRBV27; J gene: TRBJ2-1; D gene: TRBD1; CDR3 length: 17; clone size: NA
CDR3 DNA: TGTGCCATCAGTGAGTCGGGAAACACCGGGGAGCTGTTTTTT; CDR3 protein: CAISESGNTGELFF; V gene: TRBV10-3; J gene: TRBJ2-2; D gene: NA; CDR3 length: 14; clone size: NA
CDR3 DNA: TGCGCCAGCAGCCAAGATCGGGACTTGAACACCGGGGAGCTGTTTTTT; CDR3 protein: CASSQDRDLNTGELFF; V gene: TRBV4-3; J gene: TRBJ2-2; D gene: NA; CDR3 length: 16; clone size: few
CDR3 DNA: TGCAGTGCCGGGCAGAACTACGAGCAGTACTTC; CDR3 protein: CSAGQNYEQYF; V gene: TRBV20-1; J gene: TRBJ2-7; D gene: NA; CDR3 length: 11; clone size: NA
CDR3 DNA: TGCAGTGCTAGAGTGGGCCAGGGGCAATCAGATACGCAGTATTTT; CDR3 protein: CSARVGQGQSDTQYF; V gene: TRBV20-1; J gene: TRBJ2-3; D gene: NA; CDR3 length: 15; clone size: few
CDR3 DNA: TGTGCCAGTAGTTTGTTCCTTTTGACAGGGCTTGACGAGCAGTACTTC; CDR3 protein: CASSLFLLTGLDEQYF; V gene: TRBV19; J gene: TRBJ2-7; D gene: TRBD1; CDR3 length: 16; clone size: NA
CDR3 DNA: TGTGCCAGCAGCCCCCTGGGACAGATCTATGGCTACACCTTC; CDR3 protein: CASSPLGQIYGYTF; V gene: TRBV25-1; J gene: TRBJ1-2; D gene: TRBD1; CDR3 length: 14; clone size: NA
CDR3 DNA: TGTGCCTCACGAGGAGGGACCGAGCAGTACTTC; CDR3 protein: CASRGGTEQYF; V gene: TRBV5-8; J gene: TRBJ2-7; D gene: NA; CDR3 length: 11; clone size: few
CDR3 DNA: TGCAGTGCTCCACAGGGGGGGTACAATGAGCAGTTCTTC; CDR3 protein: CSAPQGGYNEQFF; V gene: TRBV20-1; J gene: TRBJ2-1; D gene: NA; CDR3 length: 13; clone size: few
CDR3 DNA: TGCGCCAGCAGCGTATGGGTTGGAGAGACCCAGTACTTC; CDR3 protein: CASSVWVGETQYF; V gene: TRBV4-3; J gene: TRBJ2-5; D gene: NA; CDR3 length: 13; clone size: many
CDR3 DNA: TGCAGTGCTAGATCCGGGACAGGGCACACTGAAGCTTTCTTT; CDR3 protein: CSARSGTGHTEAFF; V gene: TRBV20-1; J gene: TRBJ1-1; D gene: TRBD1; CDR3 length: 14; clone size: many
CDR3 DNA: TGCGCCAGCAGCCATGACGGGAGGGCCAATCAGCCCCAGCATTTT; CDR3 protein: CASSHDGRANQPQHF; V gene: TRBV4-1; J gene: TRBJ1-5; D gene: NA; CDR3 length: 15; clone size: NA
CDR3 DNA: TGTGCCAGCAGACGGATTAGCACTCAAGACCAAGAGACCCAGTACTTC; CDR3 protein: CASRRISTQDQETQYF; V gene: TRBV11-2; J gene: TRBJ2-5; D gene: NA; CDR3 length: 16; clone size: NA
CDR3 DNA: TGTGCCAGCAGCTTGGAGGATTCACCCCTCCACTTT; CDR3 protein: CASSLEDSPLHF; V gene: TRBV5-6; J gene: TRBJ1-6; D gene: NA; CDR3 length: 12; clone size: NA
CDR3 DNA: TGTGCCAGCAGCTTAACGACAGGGGGGGAGCAGTACTTC; CDR3 protein: CASSLTTGGEQYF; V gene: TRBV5-6; J gene: TRBJ2-7; D gene: TRBD1; CDR3 length: 13; clone size: few
CDR3 DNA: TGTGCCAGCAGCGTGGACAGGGGGAATGAAGCTTTCTTT; CDR3 protein: CASSVDRGNEAFF; V gene: TRBV12-3/TRBV12-4; J gene: TRBJ1-1; D gene: TRBD1; CDR3 length: 13; clone size: few
CDR3 DNA: TGCGCCAGCAGCCAAGATCTCTATGGCTACACCTTC; CDR3 protein: CASSQDLYGYTF; V gene: TRBV4-1; J gene: TRBJ1-2; D gene: NA; CDR3 length: 12; clone size: few
CDR3 DNA: TGCAGTGCTCCGGAGACTAGCGGGAGGCAGTACAATGAGCAGTTCTTC; CDR3 protein: CSAPETSGRQYNEQFF; V gene: TRBV20-1; J gene: TRBJ2-1; D gene: TRBD2; CDR3 length: 16; clone size: NA
CDR3 DNA: TGTGCCAGCAGTGAAGGGGTTGCGCAAGAGCAGTACTTC; CDR3 protein: CASSEGVAQEQYF; V gene: TRBV2; J gene: TRBJ2-7; D gene: NA; CDR3 length: 13; clone size: many
CDR3 DNA: TGCAGCGTTGTGGACACTGACTTCTACGAGCAGTACTTC; CDR3 protein: CSVVDTDFYEQYF; V gene: TRBV29-1; J gene: TRBJ2-7; D gene: NA; CDR3 length: 13; clone size: many
CDR3 DNA: TGTGCCAGCAGTGACTTCGTTAGCTCCTACGAGCAGTACTTC; CDR3 protein: CASSDFVSSYEQYF; V gene: TRBV6-1; J gene: TRBJ2-7; D gene: NA; CDR3 length: 14; clone size: NA
CDR3 DNA: TGTGCCAGCAGCTCCCCCCCCAGCTACTCCTACGAGCAGTACTTC; CDR3 protein: CASSSPPSYSYEQYF; V gene: TRBV7-8; J gene: TRBJ2-7; D gene: NA; CDR3 length: 15; clone size: NA
CDR3 DNA: TGTGCCAGCAGCTTGGTTTGGCTGGGGACTGAAGCTTTCTTT; CDR3 protein: CASSLVWLGTEAFF; V gene: TRBV5-8; J gene: TRBJ1-1; D gene: NA; CDR3 length: 14; clone size: NA
CDR3 DNA: TGCAGTGCCAGATCTCAGGGGGCGGCGGACTACGAGCAGTACTTC; CDR3 protein: CSARSQGAADYEQYF; V gene: TRBV20-1; J gene: TRBJ2-7; D gene: TRBD1; CDR3 length: 15; clone size: few
CDR3 DNA: TGTGCCAGCAATGGTGGCGGGGGGACCAATGAGCAGTTCTTC; CDR3 protein: CASNGGGGTNEQFF; V gene: TRBV5-6; J gene: TRBJ2-1; D gene: TRBD2; CDR3 length: 14; clone size: NA
CDR3 DNA: TGTGCCTGGAACTGGGTACAGGAAGGAGAGACCCAGTACTTC; CDR3 protein: CAWNWVQEGETQYF; V gene: TRBV30; J gene: TRBJ2-5; D gene: NA; CDR3 length: 14; clone size: NA
CDR3 DNA: TGTGCCAGCAGTACGGGACTAGCGGGACAGCCGCTGTACGAGCAGTACTTC; CDR3 protein: CASSTGLAGQPLYEQYF; V gene: TRBV6-2/TRBV6-3; J gene: TRBJ2-7; D gene: TRBD2; CDR3 length: 17; clone size: NA
CDR3 DNA: TGTGCCAGCAGTTACCAGGAGAACACTGAAGCTTTCTTT; CDR3 protein: CASSYQENTEAFF; V gene: TRBV6-5; J gene: TRBJ1-1; D gene: NA; CDR3 length: 13; clone size: NA
CDR3 DNA: TGTGCCAGCAGCTTAGCGCCCTTAGGCCCCATCCTCTTC; CDR3 protein: CASSLAPLGPILF; V gene: TRBV7-8; J gene: TRBJ2-1; D gene: NA; CDR3 length: 13; clone size: few
CDR3 DNA: TGCGCCAGCAGCCCCGACAGCTCTGGAAACACCATATATTTT; CDR3 protein: CASSPDSSGNTIYF; V gene: TRBV5-1; J gene: TRBJ1-3; D gene: NA; CDR3 length: 14; clone size: many
CDR3 DNA: TGCGCCAGCAGCATACCGGGACTAGAATACGACGAGCAGTACTTC; CDR3 protein: CASSIPGLEYDEQYF; V gene: TRBV4-1; J gene: TRBJ2-7; D gene: TRBD2; CDR3 length: 15; clone size: NA
CDR3 DNA: TGCAGTGCGGAACAGGGAGCGGCTAATGAAAAACTGTTTTTT; CDR3 protein: CSAEQGAANEKLFF; V gene: TRBV20-1; J gene: TRBJ1-4; D gene: NA; CDR3 length: 14; clone size: few
CDR3 DNA: TGCGCCAGCAGCCAAGAGGGGACAGGGACGATAGCTAATGAAAAACTGTTTTTT; CDR3 protein: CASSQEGTGTIANEKLFF; V gene: TRBV4-1; J gene: TRBJ1-4; D gene: TRBD1; CDR3 length: 18; clone size: few
CDR3 DNA: TGTGCCAGCAGCATTTTACAGGGGGCCGAGCAGTACTTC; CDR3 protein: CASSILQGAEQYF; V gene: TRBV5-4; J gene: TRBJ2-7; D gene: TRBD1; CDR3 length: 13; clone size: NA
CDR3 DNA: TGTGCCAGCAGCGTTAGCGGGGGGGCCTTCAATGAGCAGTTCTTC; CDR3 protein: CASSVSGGAFNEQFF; V gene: TRBV9; J gene: TRBJ2-1; D gene: TRBD2; CDR3 length: 15; clone size: many
CDR3 DNA: TGTGCCATCAGTGAAGACAGGGGGCGTAGCACCGGGGAGCTGTTTTTT; CDR3 protein: CAISEDRGRSTGELFF; V gene: TRBV10-3; J gene: TRBJ2-2; D gene: TRBD1; CDR3 length: 16; clone size: NA
CDR3 DNA: TGTGCCAGTAGTATCGGAGCAGGGAACAGCGGCTACACCTTC; CDR3 protein: CASSIGAGNSGYTF; V gene: TRBV19; J gene: TRBJ1-2; D gene: NA; CDR3 length: 14; clone size: few